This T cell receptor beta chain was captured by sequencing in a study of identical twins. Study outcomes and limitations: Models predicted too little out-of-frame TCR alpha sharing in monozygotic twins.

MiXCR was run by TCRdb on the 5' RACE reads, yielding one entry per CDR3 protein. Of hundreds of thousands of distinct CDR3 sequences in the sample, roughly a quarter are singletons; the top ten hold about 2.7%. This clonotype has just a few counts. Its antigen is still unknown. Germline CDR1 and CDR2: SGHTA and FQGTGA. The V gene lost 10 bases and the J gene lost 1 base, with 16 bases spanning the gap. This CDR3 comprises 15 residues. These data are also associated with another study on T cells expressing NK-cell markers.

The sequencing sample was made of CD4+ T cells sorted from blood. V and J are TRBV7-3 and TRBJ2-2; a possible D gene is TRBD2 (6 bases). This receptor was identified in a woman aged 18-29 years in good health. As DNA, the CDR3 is TGTGCCACGTCCCCCCGGGGGAAGAACACCGGGGAGCTGTTTTTT. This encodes CATSPRGKNTGELFF.